This TCR beta chain comes out of a study of cytomegalovirus exposure and HLA in healthy donors. Points from the study as a whole: Later work showed greater clonal expansion in HLA-associated TCR beta chains than in equally common others.

PCR used 60 Vbeta primers and 13 Jbeta primers. The data were produced by immunoSEQ multiplex PCR, yet TCRdb's version contains in-frame clones alone and is incomplete. Here the sample spans approximately 170,000 clones, 70% to 80% being singletons. Germline V gene lookup returns CDR1 SGDLS and CDR2 YYNGEE. This CDR3 comprises 14 residues. As concerns this clone: Antigen specificity is unknown. Compared with germline, one end of the junction differs, possibly owing to a read error.

The chain has TRBV9 and TRBJ2-4; possible D gene TRBD2, 6 bases. The sequencing sample was made of PBMCs. The origin of this receptor is a female donor in good health and CMV-seronegative. The CDR3, as DNA: TGTGCCAGCAGCGTAGGGGGGGTAGCAAACAGTCAGTACTTC. This encodes CASSVGGVANSQYF.